A single sample is the source of the 26 T cell receptor beta chains below, sequenced in a study of cytomegalovirus exposure and HLA in healthy donors. The PCR had 60 Vbeta and 13 Jbeta primers. Generated by immunoSEQ multiplex PCR, the TCRdb table keeps only in-frame clones and is missing some. The repertoire has about 140,000 clones, 70% to 80% of them found once; the top ten carry about 2.4%. Specimen: PBMCs. These TCRs come from a woman aged 18-29 years in good health and CMV-seropositive.

V gene TRBV27 combines with J gene TRBJ2-5; D ambiguous. V lost 10 bases and J lost 10, with 10 bases in between. Germline V gene data show CDR1 as MNHEY and CDR2 as SMNVEV (reference sequence). The CDR3 loop spans 9 amino acids. The chain's CDR3 is CAIEDDQYF. The DNA of the CDR3 is TGTGCCATAGAGGATGACCAGTACTTC.

This clone has only one observation. The chain is built from TRBV28 and TRBJ1-2; 9 bases are shared with TRBD1. With 4 bases clipped from V and 4 bases from J, the junction kept 4 bases outside the gene matches. Germline CDR1 MDHEN, CDR2 SYDVKM. The CDR3 is 14 amino acids. CDR3 sequence: CASSWGQGAYGYTF. CDR3 DNA sequence: TGTGCCAGCAGTTGGGGACAGGGCGCCTATGGCTACACCTTC.

CDR3 residues: CASKDRMNTEAFF. As DNA, the CDR3 is TGTGCCTCCAAGGACAGGATGAACACTGAAGCTTTCTTT. The chain combines TRBV6-6 with TRBJ1-1; TRBD1 aligns across 7 bases. V shed 11 bases, J shed 0 bases, and the junction held 6 bases outside the gene matches. CDR3 length: 13 residues. Germline assignment: CDR1 MNHNY and CDR2 SVGAGI (reference sequence).

This clone was picked up a small number of times. This chain uses TRBV5-1 with TRBJ1-1; D is perhaps TRBD1 (5 bases). The V gene lost 5 bases and the J gene lost 1 base, with 21 bases spanning the gap. The germline V gene encodes CDR1 SGHRS and CDR2 YFSETQ. The CDR3 totals 17 residues. In DNA, the CDR3 is TGCGCCAGCAGATCCCTCGCCCGAACCAGGGAGAACACTGAAGCTTTCTTT. Translating it yields CASRSLARTRENTEAFF.

J is TRBJ1-6 and V is TRBV28; D is perhaps TRBD1 (5 bases). V dropped 3 bases and J dropped 8 bases, with 11 bases sitting between them. In germline, CDR1 is MDHEN, CDR2 SYDVKM. This CDR3 is 14 amino acids long. In nucleotides, the CDR3 is TGTGCCAGCAGTTTCAGGGCAGGGCATTCACCCCTCCACTTT. Residues: CASSFRAGHSPLHF.

The chain has TRBV5-6 and TRBJ1-1; no clear D. V was cut by 2 bases and J by 10 bases, with 12 bases left in between. The CDR3 is made up of 12 amino acids. CDR1 is SGHDT and CDR2 is YYEEEE in the germline V gene. The CDR3 loop reads CASSFRRRAAFF. The CDR3 DNA is TGTGCCAGCAGCTTCCGGAGGAGAGCAGCTTTCTTT.

The chain links TRBV11-2 to TRBJ1-1; 7 nucleotides align to TRBD1. Germline lookup yields CDR1 SGHAT and CDR2 FQNNGV. The CDR3 covers 16 residues. J lost 2 bases, V lost 6 bases, and 12 bases had no gene match. This CDR3 is CASSIKQGFRNTEAFF. Here the CDR3 DNA reads TGTGCCAGCAGTATAAAACAGGGGTTCAGAAACACTGAAGCTTTCTTT.

This chain uses TRBV2 with TRBJ1-5; TRBD1 matches 8 bases. This CDR3 has 16 residues. Per the germline V gene, CDR1 is SNHLY and CDR2 is FYNNEI. Unmatched junction bases numbered 9, after V lost 6 bases and J lost 2 bases. The CDR3 spells CASRYGQGSGNQPQHF. CDR3 DNA sequence: TGTGCCAGCAGATACGGACAGGGAAGTGGCAATCAGCCCCAGCATTTT.

The chain uses TRBV6-1 and TRBJ2-5; 9 bases match TRBD1. Germline loops: CDR1 MNHNS, CDR2 SASEGT. The J segment lost 6 bases and the V segment lost 6 bases, leaving 11 bases of the junction unmatched. The CDR3 is made up of 15 amino acids. The CDR3 sequence is CASRAVRDRVKTQYF. The CDR3, as DNA: TGTGCCAGCAGAGCTGTCCGGGACAGGGTTAAGACCCAGTACTTC.

V and J are TRBV6-1 and TRBJ2-5, with D perhaps TRBD2 (5 bases). This CDR3 has 14 residues. Germline CDR1 reads MNHNS; CDR2 reads SASEGT. Trimming removed 6 bases at V and 7 bases at J, with 18 bases between. DNA for the CDR3: TGTGCCAGCAGCCGGGATGAGCAAATCTCGACCCAGTACTTC. Translating gives CASSRDEQISTQYF.

The genes are TRBV18 and TRBJ2-5; 7 bases map to TRBD1. Germline values: CDR1 KGHSH, CDR2 LQKENI. The V gene end was trimmed by 3 bases and the J gene end by 2 bases; junction bases not matched to a gene: 3. The CDR3 runs 14 residues. CDR3 residues: CASSPGQLQETQYF. In DNA form, the CDR3 reads TGTGCCAGCTCACCGGGACAGTTACAAGAGACCCAGTACTTC.

The chain is built from TRBV30 and TRBJ1-6, with 7 bases that match TRBD1. The CDR3 has 15 residues. Germline V CDR1 and CDR2: GTSNPN, SVGIG (reference sequence). After removal of 1 base from V and 7 bases from J, the junction contained 7 bases not matched to a gene. The CDR3 DNA reads as TGTGCCTGGAGTGCAAAACAGGGGAGGAATTCACCCCTCCACTTT. It is translated as CAWSAKQGRNSPLHF.

The rearrangement links TRBV6-1 to TRBJ2-2; possible D gene TRBD1, 6 bases. The CDR3 length is 14 residues. The V gene's germline CDR1 is MNHNS and CDR2 SASEGT. V was shortened by 4 bases and J by 3 bases, with 9 bases between the two germline ends. Written as DNA, the CDR3 is TGTGCCAGCAGTGCAGGGGCAGACACCGGGGAGCTGTTTTTT. This codes for CASSAGADTGELFF.

V and J are TRBV19 and TRBJ2-3; maybe TRBD1 (5 bases). Germline V gives CDR1 LNHDA, CDR2 SQIVND (reference sequence). V was clipped by 1 base and J by 2 bases, with 13 bases between them. The CDR3 totals 16 residues. Here the CDR3 reads CASSIGRGGHTDTQYF. In nucleotides, the CDR3 is TGTGCCAGTAGTATAGGAAGGGGTGGCCACACAGATACGCAGTATTTT.

The gene calls are TRBV6-4 and TRBJ1-1; 7 positions match TRBD1. This CDR3 is built from 14 residues. CDR1 MRHNA and CDR2 SNTAGT come from the germline V gene. V gave up 3 bases and J gave up 7 bases; unmatched junction bases: 8. CDR3 in DNA: TGTGCCAGCAGTGATACAGGGGATAGCGTTGAAGCTTTCTTT. Translating gives CASSDTGDSVEAFF.

This clone was seen once. The chain carries TRBV4-1 and TRBJ2-1, with 9 bases matching TRBD2. Unmatched junction bases numbered 10, after V lost 0 bases and J lost 4 bases. The V gene's germline CDR1 is MGHRA and CDR2 YSYEKL. The CDR3 is 18 amino acids. CDR3 amino acids: CASSQDGSGLAGYNEQFF. CDR3 sequence (DNA): TGCGCCAGCAGCCAAGATGGGAGTGGGCTAGCGGGGTACAATGAGCAGTTCTTC.

The chain uses TRBV9 and TRBJ2-1; the match to TRBD2 covers 9 bases. V was clipped by 0 bases and J by 9 bases; unmatched bases: 10. The CDR3 is 16 amino acids. In germline, CDR1 is SGDLS, CDR2 YYNGEE. CDR3 sequence (DNA): TGTGCCAGCAGCGTAGCTGGGGCGGGGGGGCCGGGTGAGCAGTTCTTC. Translated: CASSVAGAGGPGEQFF.

This rearrangement joins TRBV5-1 to TRBJ2-7; D may be TRBD1 (6 bases). Germline CDR1 SGHRS, CDR2 YFSETQ. The CDR3 covers 15 residues. The V end was cut by 4 bases, the J end by 6 bases, with 20 bases between. CDR3 residues: CASSADRRRLGEQYF. The DNA of the CDR3 is TGCGCCAGCAGCGCGGACAGAAGGCGGCTGGGCGAGCAGTACTTC. The full variable domain, its missing parts supplied by reference TRBV5-1 and TRBJ2-7, is KAGVTQTPRYLIKTRGQQVTLSCSPISGHRSVSWYQQTPGQGLQFLFEYFSETQRNKGNFPGRFSGRQFSNSRSEMNVSTLELGDSALYLCASSADRRRLGEQYFGPGTRLTVT.

The chain employs TRBV4-1 and TRBJ2-5; 9 bases align to TRBD2. Germline trimming cut 6 bases from V and 5 bases from J; bases unmatched to any gene: 10. Germline V lookup: CDR1 MGHRA, CDR2 YSYEKL. There are 15 residues in the CDR3. The CDR3 bases are TGCGCCAGCAGACGACGACTAGCGGAAGGGGAGACCCAGTACTTC. Protein sequence: CASRRRLAEGETQYF.

This chain links TRBV29-1 with TRBJ2-1; possible D gene TRBD1, 6 bases. The CDR3 length is 11 residues. Trimming removed 5 bases from V and 6 bases from J, with 8 bases in between. CDR1 is SQVTM and CDR2 is ANQGSEA in the germline V gene. The CDR3 nucleotides read TGCAGCGTTACAGGGACCAATGAGCAGTTCTTC. Translation gives CSVTGTNEQFF.

V and J are TRBV5-4 and TRBJ1-5; D perhaps matches TRBD1 (6 bases). CDR1 and CDR2 from the germline V gene are SGHNT and YYREEE (reference sequence). V shed 2 bases and J shed 2 bases, with 8 bases lying between them. CDR3 length: 14 residues. The CDR3 nucleotides are TGTGCCAGCAGCTTACAGGGAGGCAATCAGCCCCAGCATTTT. It encodes CASSLQGGNQPQHF.

This rearrangement joins TRBV27 to TRBJ2-2; D is undetermined. CDR1 is MNHEY and CDR2 is SMNVEV in the germline V gene (reference sequence). The V and J ends lost 2 bases and 0 bases respectively, with 10 bases between them. There are 16 residues in the CDR3. CDR3 coding DNA: TGTGCCAGCAGTTTAGACTCCCTGACGAACACCGGGGAGCTGTTTTTT. Translating it yields CASSLDSLTNTGELFF.

This chain connects TRBV19 to TRBJ1-5; weak D call: TRBD1 (5 bases). V was cut by 7 bases and J by 1 base, with 23 bases left in between. The CDR3 spans 18 residues. Germline V gene sequence: CDR1 LNHDA, CDR2 SQIVND (reference sequence). The CDR3 loop reads CASTPHVGQGGSNQPQHF. The CDR3 nucleotides are TGTGCCAGTACCCCCCACGTGGGGCAGGGAGGGAGCAATCAGCCCCAGCATTTT.

In its sample, this clone was seen a few times. The chain is built from TRBV11-2 and TRBJ2-5; perhaps TRBD1 as D (5 bases). The CDR3 totals 16 residues. V was clipped by 0 bases and J by 5 bases, with 16 bases between them. Germline V gene lookup returns CDR1 SGHAT and CDR2 FQNNGV. CDR3 bases: TGTGCCAGCAGCTTAGACAGCCCCAGGGCATCGGAGACCCAGTACTTC. It translates to CASSLDSPRASETQYF.

The V and J genes are TRBV7-9 and TRBJ1-2; TRBD1 is a possible D gene (5 bases). V lost 4 bases and J 2 bases, leaving 14 bases between the germline ends. Germline CDR1 is SEHNR and CDR2 is FQNEAQ (reference sequence). CDR3 length equals 15 residues. The CDR3 nucleotides are TGTGCCAGCAGCTCGTGGGGGGGATCCAACTATGGCTACACCTTC. Protein sequence: CASSSWGGSNYGYTF. The full variable domain, its missing parts supplied by reference TRBV7-9 and TRBJ1-2, is DTGVSQNPRHKITKRGQNVTFRCDPISEHNRLYWYRQTLGQGPEFLTYFQNEAQLEKSRLLSDRFSAERPKGSFSTLEIQRTEQGDSAMYLCASSSWGGSNYGYTFGSGTRLTVV.

As concerns this clone: This CDR3 is also generated by other DNA sequences in the sample. V usage is TRBV5-1 and J usage is TRBJ2-2, with 11 nucleotides matching TRBD2. J lost 2 bases, V lost 5 bases, and 5 bases had no gene match. The CDR3 loop spans 16 amino acids. Per the germline V gene, CDR1 is SGHRS and CDR2 is YFSETQ. CDR3 DNA sequence: TGCGCCAGCAGTCCTGGGACTAGCGGCAACACCGGGGAGCTGTTTTTT. Translated: CASSPGTSGNTGELFF.